This T cell receptor (beta chain) was profiled in a study of regulatory T cells in long-lasting Graves disease. This clonotype appeared a few times. Sequencing libraries for TCR beta were prepared with iRepertoire HTBI primers and Arm-PCR of CDR3 regions. TCRdb analysed the multiplex PCR reads with MiXCR anew, one entry per CDR3 protein. The top ten hold less than 30% of the sample, which has roughly 400,000 distinct CDR3 sequences, 16% seen once. As for time point: newly diagnosed GD, antithyroid drugs for less than 3 months. Extracted RNA from PBMCs served as the source of the TCR library. As a group, patients came from one endocrinology department in Xi'an, China. The sample was also reused in another study, on T cells in Graves' hyperthyroidism and ophthalmopathy. From that study: The HTBI primer set drove a first-round RT-PCR of the TCR CDR3.

The sequence came from a woman aged 18 to 35 with Graves disease. Sequenced here: peripheral blood mononuclear cells (PBMCs), sampled at new diagnosis, from a patient treated with antithyroid drugs.

The CDR3 DNA reads as TGCGCCAGCAGCTCTAGGGGACAGCAAGAGACCCAGTACTTC. It yields the protein CASSSRGQQETQYF. The chain joins TRBV5-1 to TRBJ2-1; TRBD1 agrees at 7 bases. The better agreement between TRBJ2-5 and the DNA end casts doubt on the J call. Germline V gene lookup returns CDR1 SGHRS and CDR2 YFSETQ. The CDR3 length is 14 residues.